The 15 T cell receptor beta chains listed next were all sequenced from one sample in a study of blood T cell repertoires in COVID-19. Generated by immunoSEQ multiplex PCR, the TCRdb table keeps only in-frame clones and is missing some. The table shows over 65,000 clones, with approximately 90% occurring only once. Sequenced: peripheral blood. These TCRs come from a man between 45 and 60 years old with active or convalescent COVID-19.

This chain connects TRBV3-1 (or the pseudogene TRBV3-2) to TRBJ2-7; 9 positions match TRBD1. The CDR3 length is 18 residues. Looked up from germline, CDR1 is LGHDT and CDR2 is YNNKEL (reference sequence). Germline trimming cut 2 bases from V and 6 bases from J; bases unmatched to any gene: 17. The DNA of the CDR3 is TGTGCCAGCAGCCAATGCCTCTCCACCCGGGACAGGGCTCGCGAGCAGTACTTC. Translated: CASSQCLSTRDRAREQYF.

On this clone itself: At one boundary the junction diverges from the germline segment, which might be a read error. The chain uses TRBV6-5 and TRBJ2-3, with D maybe TRBD2 (6 bases). CDR1 MNHEY and CDR2 SVGAGI come from the germline V gene. The CDR3 loop spans 14 amino acids. The DNA of the CDR3 is TGTGCCAGCCGTTACCTTGGGGGAGGACAATGGCAGTATTTT. This codes for CASRYLGGGQWQYF.

This chain uses TRBV7-6 with TRBJ1-6; D perhaps matches TRBD1 (5 bases). Between the trimmed V and J ends, which lost 2 bases and 11 bases, there was a span of 16 bases. The CDR3 has 15 residues. In germline, CDR1 is SGHVS, CDR2 FNYEAQ. CDR3: CASSLFQGRSTPLHF. The CDR3 DNA follows: TGTGCCAGCAGCTTATTCCAGGGTAGGAGCACACCCCTCCACTTT.

J is TRBJ1-1 and V is TRBV5-6, with D perhaps TRBD1 (5 bases). V shed 6 bases and J shed 5 bases, with 17 bases lying between them. CDR1 and CDR2 from the germline V gene are SGHDT and YYEEEE. The length of the CDR3 is 14 residues. The CDR3 DNA sequence: TGTGCCAGCAAAATTTGGGGGGTTGAGACTGAAGCTTTCTTT. This codes for CASKIWGVETEAFF.

V is TRBV6-5 and J is TRBJ2-5; TRBD1 matches 9 bases. The CDR3 totals 15 residues. Germline V gene lookup returns CDR1 MNHEY and CDR2 SVGAGI. With 2 bases clipped from V and 5 bases from J, the junction kept 6 bases outside the gene matches. CDR3 region: CASSYNDRGFETQYF. For the CDR3, the DNA is TGTGCCAGCAGTTACAACGACAGGGGGTTTGAGACCCAGTACTTC.

By share, this clone ranks as medium-sized (0.01 to 0.1%). The rearrangement uses TRBV19 and TRBJ1-5; a weak D match, TRBD1 (6 bases). CDR1 is LNHDA and CDR2 is SQIVND in the germline V gene (reference sequence). The CDR3 consists of 15 residues. V was shortened by 4 bases and J by 0 bases, with 10 bases between the two germline ends. The CDR3 region is CASSKGQNSNQPQHF. The CDR3 bases are TGTGCCAGTAGTAAAGGACAGAATAGCAATCAGCCCCAGCATTTT.

This chain joins TRBV19 and TRBJ2-5; 9 nucleotides agree with TRBD1. The CDR3 covers 16 residues. V gave up 4 bases and J gave up 5 bases; unmatched junction bases: 11. Germline V CDR1 and CDR2: LNHDA, SQIVND (reference sequence). CDR3 bases: TGTGCCAGTAGTACGGCCGGGACAGGGATGCGGGAGACCCAGTACTTC. It specifies CASSTAGTGMRETQYF. The entire variable domain, with the rest obtained from reference TRBV19 and TRBJ2-5, is as follows: DGGITQSPKYLFRKEGQNVTLSCEQNLNHDAMYWYRQDPGQGLRLIYYSQIVNDFQKGDIAEGYSVSREKKESFPLTVTSAQKNPTAFYLCASSTAGTGMRETQYFGPGTRLLVL.

This rearrangement joins TRBV28 to TRBJ2-7; 11 bases map to TRBD2. The CDR3 has 16 residues. V lost 6 bases to trimming and J lost 5 bases; unmatched junction nucleotides: 12. Per germline, CDR1 MDHEN and CDR2 SYDVKM. CDR3 nucleotide sequence: TGTGCCAGCAGGAGTAGCGGGAGGGCCGAGAACGACGAGCAGTACTTC. It encodes CASRSSGRAENDEQYF.

The J gene is TRBJ2-7, the V gene TRBV7-2; 8 bases map to TRBD1. Unmatched junction bases numbered 8, after V lost 5 bases and J lost 5 bases. Germline V gene lookup returns CDR1 SGHTA and CDR2 FQGNSA. The CDR3 runs 14 residues. Here the CDR3 DNA reads TGTGCCAGCAGCCTCCGGACAGGGAACAACGAGCAGTACTTC. Protein sequence: CASSLRTGNNEQYF.

This clone was observed a handful of times. J is TRBJ2-7 and V is TRBV4-2; D might be TRBD2 (6 bases). V was pared by 1 base and J by 2 bases, with 9 bases between. The CDR3 totals 14 residues. Germline V gene data show CDR1 as LGHNA and CDR2 as YNFKEQ. The CDR3 DNA is TGTGCCAGCAGCCAAGTGGGCGGGGCCTACGAGCAGTACTTC. Its protein is CASSQVGGAYEQYF.

The gene calls are TRBV28 and TRBJ2-1, with 10 bases lining up with TRBD2. The CDR3 covers 15 residues. Per the germline V gene, CDR1 is MDHEN and CDR2 is SYDVKM. V lost 1 base to trimming and J lost 8 bases; unmatched junction nucleotides: 5. Here the CDR3 DNA reads TGTGCCAGCAGTTTATTGTCTAGCGGGAGCCATGAGCAGTTCTTC. As protein: CASSLLSSGSHEQFF.

The V and J genes are TRBV6-2 or TRBV6-3 and TRBJ1-2, with 9 bases matching TRBD1. V was clipped by 2 bases and J by 6 bases; unmatched bases: 7. The germline CDR1 and CDR2 sequences are MNHEY and SVGEGT. CDR3 length: 15 residues. The CDR3 DNA follows: TGTGCCAGCAGTTACCCATTGACAGGGGGGAATGGCTACACCTTC. The encoded protein is CASSYPLTGGNGYTF.

The chain couples TRBV27 to TRBJ1-2; D is unresolved. The V and J ends lost 6 bases and 3 bases respectively, with 23 bases between them. The CDR3 sequence is 17 residues long. Germline V CDR1 and CDR2: MNHEY, SMNVEV (reference sequence). The CDR3: CASSQRVGEVSYYGYTF. CDR3 nucleotide sequence: TGTGCCAGCAGCCAGAGGGTCGGGGAAGTTAGTTACTATGGCTACACCTTC.

This chain links TRBV5-4 with TRBJ2-1; 7 bases agree with TRBD2. The CDR3 runs 16 residues. Germline CDR1 SGHNT, CDR2 YYREEE (reference sequence). V lost 0 bases and J lost 5; bases outside the gene matches: 8. CDR3 region: CASSLDRLAANNEQFF. In nucleotides, the CDR3 is TGTGCCAGCAGCTTGGATCGCCTAGCGGCCAACAATGAGCAGTTCTTC.

This chain connects TRBV7-9 to TRBJ2-7; the D gene is possibly TRBD2 (6 bases). This CDR3 is built from 13 residues. V lost 7 bases, J lost 3 bases, and 13 bases lay in between. From germline, CDR1 is SEHNR and CDR2 FQNEAQ (reference sequence). The CDR3 DNA follows: TGTGCCAGCAAGGCGGGATCGGGCTACGAGCAGTACTTC. Translation gives CASKAGSGYEQYF.